This T cell receptor beta chain emerged from a study of a mutant IDH1 vaccine in newly diagnosed glioma (dated by TCRdb to the early 2020s). Describing the broader study: Vaccination started 4-6 weeks after radiotherapy alone, or was given together with temozolomide cycles in the groups whose treatment included chemotherapy. Of the approximately 29 treated patients, around 62% were male and 37.5% were female, and a mean age of approximately 40 years was recorded. Six visits were used for peripheral blood collection: V03 (baseline), V05, V07, V10, V12 and V13. The week-35 safety follow-up was designated visit V12, and the week-47 end of study was designated visit V13. Prior to enrollment, standard therapy consisting of radiotherapy alone, temozolomide alone, or radiochemotherapy with temozolomide had been administered to patients, with the combination being received by most patients. Longitudinal TCRB deep sequencing was performed for some 25 treated patients wherever samples were available for exploratory analyses. General findings and caveats noted by the study authors: Vaccine-induced immune responses across multiple MHC alleles were detected in approximately 93% of patients. The authors noted that analyses of patient blood samples could not be reproduced because of sample limitations. Selection of PBMC samples for TCRB deep sequencing was based on availability. Pseudoprogression seemed to be unrelated to changes in the top peripheral T cell clonotypes found by TCRB sequencing.

The library was generated by the immunoSEQ multiplex PCR assay. Following the manufacturer's protocol, the hsTCRB Kit was used to amplify rearranged TCR beta chain sequences. Sequencing of TCRB libraries was carried out on an Illumina MiSeq. In the paper's pipeline: Demultiplexing, trimming and gene mapping were performed with the kit vendor's proprietary platform. The source is immuneACCESS, and TCRdb retained only in-frame sequences with V and J called. Part of the clones is not carried over; for the studies checked, unresolved V genes explain less than half of this, and the remainder is unexplained. D and trimming were read from the DNA, whereas the V and J calls and clone size are those reported in that table. The sample table shows roughly 54,000 clones, and approximately 81% are seen once. The ten biggest clones cover under 4.5% of the sample. With respect to this clone: The antigen this receptor binds is unknown. No base qualities exist here, and no much larger clone lies one base off it.

The V and J ends are trimmed by 7 bases and 0 bases, leaving 10 bases between them. Including cysteine and phenylalanine, the CDR3 has 13 amino acids. Only CDR3 DNA is held: 39 bases, read in frame from base 1. The CDR1 and CDR2 encoded by the germline V gene (reference sequence) are SGHAT and FQDESV. In the paper's terms, the time point label means: week 35, safety follow-up. A 20-mer mutant IDH1 peptide at 300 micrograms in Montanide made up each vaccine dose, which was injected subcutaneously together with topical imiquimod. Across visits V03 through V10, patients got a total of eight vaccinations, given in weeks 1, 3, 5, 7, 11, 15, 19 and 23. The donors had newly diagnosed IDH1-mutant astrocytomas of WHO grade 3 or 4 that showed loss of nuclear ATRX. The samples were drawn from NOA16, a multicentre, single-arm, open-label phase I trial in Germany that tested a mutant IDH1 peptide vaccine in humans for the first time. Genomic DNA for TCRB sequencing was isolated from EDTA blood with the DNeasy Blood and Tissue Kit.

The V and J segments used are TRBV11-1 and TRBJ2-7; no D gene is confidently identified. This receptor was obtained from a woman aged 18-30 years with glioma. The input for sequencing was PBMCs, taken from a glioma patient whose treatment included an IDH1 peptide vaccine. The DNA is TGTGCCAGCAAATATCCAGGCTCCTACGAGCAGTACTTC. It translates to CASKYPGSYEQYF.